This is a list of T cell receptor beta chains from one sample in a study of shared clonotypes between healthy human individuals. Method: immunoSEQ multiplex PCR; TCRdb's copy keeps in-frame clones and lacks some. The sample holds around 2,000,000 clones; approximately 94% are singletons and the top ten take roughly 1.2%. The sequenced sample consisted of naive CD8+ T cells sorted from blood. The source of these receptors is a man younger than 35 in good health. Both conserved end residues are part of each CDR3. Each record gives: clone size, CDR3 length, V gene, J gene, D gene, CDR3 protein, CDR3 DNA. D genes are given only for firm matches. The size of a clone is reported for some rows only, either as once, few or many, or as a class for expanded clones.

once,15,TRBV27,TRBJ2-7,NA,CASSLGPGPTYEQYF,TGTGCCAGCAGTTTAGGCCCGGGACCAACCTACGAGCAGTACTTC
NA,12,TRBV5-6,TRBJ2-7,NA,CASSPQGDEQYF,TGTGCCAGCAGCCCTCAGGGAGACGAGCAGTACTTC
NA,14,TRBV30,TRBJ2-3,TRBD2,CAWYGTSGTDTQYF,TGTGCCTGGTATGGGACTAGCGGCACAGATACGCAGTATTTT
NA,12,TRBV7-8,TRBJ2-7,NA,CASSLDGDEQYF,TGTGCCAGCAGCTTAGACGGGGACGAGCAGTACTTC
NA,14,TRBV29-1,TRBJ2-7,NA,CSVQGEGGSYEQYF,TGCAGCGTTCAAGGCGAGGGGGGATCCTACGAGCAGTACTTC
NA,12,TRBV27,TRBJ1-2,TRBD1,CASTTGGDGYTF,TGTGCCAGTACTACAGGGGGCGATGGCTACACCTTC
few,13,TRBV27,TRBJ2-7,NA,CASSLASSYEQYF,TGTGCCAGCAGTTTAGCCAGCTCCTACGAGCAGTACTTC
NA,12,TRBV6-1,TRBJ1-1,NA,CASSPGYTEAFF,TGTGCCAGCAGTCCAGGGTACACTGAAGCTTTCTTT
NA,16,TRBV27,TRBJ2-7,NA,CASSPLTESGALEQYF,TGTGCCAGCAGCCCCCTGACGGAGTCAGGGGCGCTCGAGCAGTACTTC
NA,12,TRBV18,TRBJ2-7,NA,CASSPREYEQYF,TGTGCCAGCTCACCACGTGAGTACGAGCAGTACTTC
NA,16,TRBV6-6,TRBJ2-7,NA,CASSLLELASSYEQYF,TGTGCCAGCAGCTTACTAGAGCTAGCGAGCTCCTACGAGCAGTACTTC
NA,13,TRBV4-1,TRBJ2-1,NA,CASSQNSGNEQFF,TGCGCCAGCAGCCAAAACAGTGGCAATGAGCAGTTCTTC
NA,14,TRBV9,TRBJ1-4,NA,CASSAGISGEKLFF,TGTGCCAGCAGCGCCGGGATCTCGGGGGAAAAACTGTTTTTT
NA,18,TRBV7-3,TRBJ2-7,TRBD1,CASSHQIGPGTGMGEQYF,TGTGCCAGCAGCCACCAGATAGGGCCGGGGACAGGGATGGGCGAGCAGTACTTC
NA,14,TRBV6-6,TRBJ2-5,NA,CASSYTDPQETQYF,TGTGCCAGCAGTTACACCGACCCACAAGAGACCCAGTACTTC
NA,16,TRBV6-5,TRBJ2-1,TRBD2,CASSWAERGVLSEQFF,TGTGCCAGCAGTTGGGCCGAGCGGGGGGTACTAAGTGAGCAGTTCTTC
NA,13,TRBV29-1,TRBJ2-5,NA,CSVLPQGFETQYF,TGCAGCGTTCTTCCTCAGGGGTTCGAGACCCAGTACTTC
NA,13,TRBV7-9,TRBJ2-1,NA,CASSPSSGGEQFF,TGTGCCAGCAGCCCCTCTAGTGGGGGTGAGCAGTTCTTC
NA,19,TRBV5-1,TRBJ2-1,TRBD2,CASSLEDLAGPLSYNEQFF,TGCGCCAGCAGCTTGGAGGACCTAGCGGGGCCCCTCTCCTACAATGAGCAGTTCTTC
once,11,TRBV20-1,TRBJ2-7,NA,CSAREIYEQYF,TGCAGTGCTAGGGAGATCTACGAGCAGTACTTC
NA,13,TRBV6-5,TRBJ2-7,TRBD2,CASSLAGSYEQYF,TGTGCCAGCAGCCTAGCGGGCTCCTACGAGCAGTACTTC
NA,15,TRBV7-2,TRBJ2-5,NA,CASSSSGTPGETQYF,TGTGCCAGCAGCTCCTCCGGGACCCCAGGAGAGACCCAGTACTTC
NA,14,TRBV12-5,TRBJ2-7,NA,CASGLSGGPYEQYF,TGTGCTAGTGGTTTGTCAGGGGGGCCCTACGAGCAGTACTTC
NA,13,TRBV27,TRBJ2-7,TRBD2,CASKTSGSYEQYF,TGTGCCAGCAAGACTAGCGGGAGCTACGAGCAGTACTTC
NA,16,TRBV29-1,TRBJ2-3,TRBD2,CSVVTRLAGYTDTQYF,TGCAGCGTTGTGACTCGGCTAGCGGGGTACACAGATACGCAGTATTTT
once,13,TRBV6-5,TRBJ1-5,NA,CASSSGGNQPQHF,TGTGCCAGCAGTTCGGGGGGAAATCAGCCCCAGCATTTT
NA,13,TRBV30,TRBJ2-7,NA,CAWSVDSSYEQYF,TGTGCCTGGAGTGTCGACAGTTCCTACGAGCAGTACTTC
NA,14,TRBV6-7,TRBJ2-2,NA,CASSYLTNTGELFF,TGTGCCAGCAGTTACTTGACGAACACCGGGGAGCTGTTTTTT
NA,15,TRBV4-1,TRBJ1-1,NA,CASSQDSGRNTEAFF,TGCGCCAGCAGCCAAGATTCAGGGAGGAACACTGAAGCTTTCTTT
once,13,TRBV5-6,TRBJ2-7,NA,CASSPALTYEQYF,TGTGCCAGCAGCCCCGCTCTTACCTACGAGCAGTACTTC
NA,12,TRBV7-8,TRBJ2-7,NA,CASSPGTYEQYF,TGTGCCAGCAGCCCAGGAACGTACGAGCAGTACTTC
NA,18,TRBV2,TRBJ2-1,TRBD2,CASSVRGSGATDYNEQFF,TGTGCCAGCAGTGTAAGGGGTAGCGGGGCCACTGACTACAATGAGCAGTTCTTC
NA,15,TRBV6-5,TRBJ2-2,TRBD2,CASRLAGEGTGELFF,TGTGCCAGCAGGCTAGCGGGAGAGGGCACCGGGGAGCTGTTTTTT